A selection of T cell receptor beta chains follows, all from one sample in a study of T-cell memory formation after mild COVID-19. TCRdb recomputed calls from the 5' RACE reads with MiXCR, one row per CDR3 protein. The repertoire holds under 200,000 distinct CDR3 sequences, roughly a third seen once, with 12% in the top ten. Sequencing was done on a sample of PBMCs or a T cell subset sorted from them (not recorded which). These receptor sequences come from an adult woman who had mild COVID-19 (a few samples of this study predate the infection). Cell type and time point are not known. The CDR3 runs from the conserved cysteine through the conserved F or W. Each record gives: J gene, V gene, CDR3 protein.

J: TRBJ2-7
V: TRBV11-2
CDR3: CASRAGTSGSGEQYF

J: TRBJ2-7
V: TRBV7-7
CDR3: CASSPGAGVHEQYF

J: TRBJ2-5
V: TRBV10-3
CDR3: CAISLDRDETQYF

J: TRBJ1-1
V: TRBV5-1
CDR3: CASSLQRRSTEAFF

J: TRBJ1-1
V: TRBV7-6
CDR3: CASSHRGRGEAFF

J: TRBJ2-7
V: TRBV6-2/TRBV6-3
CDR3: CASSYSLRTGEFYEQYF

J: TRBJ1-2
V: TRBV20-1
CDR3: CSASPRRDLYGYTF

J: TRBJ1-5
V: TRBV24-1
CDR3: CATSDFMSSRQISNQPQHF

J: TRBJ2-1
V: TRBV4-1
CDR3: CASRSSGGDNEQFF

J: TRBJ2-4
V: TRBV29-1
CDR3: CSVKTSNIQYF

J: TRBJ2-7
V: TRBV12-3/TRBV12-4
CDR3: CASSPPWGRGTYEQYF

J: TRBJ1-4
V: TRBV5-4
CDR3: CASSPGGENEKLFF

J: TRBJ2-7
V: TRBV20-1
CDR3: CSARHPGQRSYEQYF

J: TRBJ2-3
V: TRBV20-1
CDR3: CSARGIFQATDTQYF

J: TRBJ2-1
V: TRBV12-3/TRBV12-4
CDR3: CASSGVNYNEQFF

J: TRBJ1-2
V: TRBV12-5
CDR3: CASGPGQNYGYTF

J: TRBJ2-7
V: TRBV20-1
CDR3: CSARDPGRGSYEQYF

J: TRBJ1-4
V: TRBV5-1
CDR3: CASSLDGAGNEKLFF

J: TRBJ2-1
V: TRBV5-6
CDR3: CASSEGTGAGNEQFF

J: TRBJ2-1
V: TRBV11-3
CDR3: CASSFSSSGAYNEQFF

J: TRBJ2-3
V: TRBV20-1
CDR3: CSATYTDTQYF

J: TRBJ2-2
V: TRBV7-9
CDR3: CASILDTGELFF

J: TRBJ2-2
V: TRBV29-1
CDR3: CSVGPGTGELFF

J: TRBJ1-2
V: TRBV7-8
CDR3: CASSLGQGALGYTF

J: TRBJ2-1
V: TRBV4-2
CDR3: CASRKGGDRENEQFF

J: TRBJ2-2
V: TRBV15
CDR3: CATGTARPNTGELFF

J: TRBJ2-7
V: TRBV20-1
CDR3: CSARPSTGIYEQYF

J: TRBJ1-4
V: TRBV7-9
CDR3: CASKPEGRNEKLFF

J: TRBJ2-3
V: TRBV30
CDR3: CAWTQGQGVTDTQYF

J: TRBJ1-3
V: TRBV20-1
CDR3: CSASPSGTAGNTIYF

J: TRBJ1-1
V: TRBV29-1
CDR3: CSVGRGPNTEAFF

J: TRBJ2-6
V: TRBV7-3
CDR3: CASSLDFRASTPSGANVLTF

J: TRBJ2-4
V: TRBV3-1
CDR3: CASSQDRLAGDKNIQYF

J: TRBJ1-1
V: TRBV4-1
CDR3: CASSQEDLTPNTEAFF

J: TRBJ1-6
V: TRBV7-6
CDR3: CASSLESAMGGNNSPLHF

J: TRBJ2-7
V: TRBV7-9
CDR3: CASSQFYEQYF

J: TRBJ2-3
V: TRBV11-3
CDR3: CASSWQGSSTDTQYF

J: TRBJ2-2
V: TRBV6-2/TRBV6-3
CDR3: CASKLAGAGELFF

J: TRBJ1-5
V: TRBV6-5
CDR3: CASSLGRNQPQHF

J: TRBJ2-3
V: TRBV20-1
CDR3: CSASKSLDTDTQYF

J: TRBJ2-1
V: TRBV11-2
CDR3: CASSPRGSGRADEQFF

J: TRBJ1-1
V: TRBV29-1
CDR3: CSVLQGPTEAFF

J: TRBJ2-1
V: TRBV20-1
CDR3: CSAKGVWDLEQFF

J: TRBJ1-5
V: TRBV7-8
CDR3: CASSPNPDRRNQPQHF

J: TRBJ2-1
V: TRBV29-1
CDR3: CSVSGTSAGNEQFF

J: TRBJ2-6
V: TRBV7-3
CDR3: CASSLSGAAELTF

J: TRBJ2-5
V: TRBV7-2
CDR3: CASSRTGAQETQYF

J: TRBJ2-7
V: TRBV14
CDR3: CASSQMTSGYEQYF

J: TRBJ2-2
V: TRBV9
CDR3: CASSRHDGATNTGELFF